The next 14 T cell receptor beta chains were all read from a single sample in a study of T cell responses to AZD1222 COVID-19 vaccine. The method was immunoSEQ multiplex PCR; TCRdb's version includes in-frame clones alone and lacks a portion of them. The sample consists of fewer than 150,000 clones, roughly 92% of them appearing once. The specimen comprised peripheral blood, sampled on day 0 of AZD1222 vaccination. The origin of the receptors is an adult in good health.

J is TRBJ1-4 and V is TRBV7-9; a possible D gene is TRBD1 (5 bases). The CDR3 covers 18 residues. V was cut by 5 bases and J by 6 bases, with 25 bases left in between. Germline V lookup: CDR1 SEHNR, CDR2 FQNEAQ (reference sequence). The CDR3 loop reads CASSPGWGLARTDEKLFF. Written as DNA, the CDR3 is TGTGCCAGCAGCCCAGGGTGGGGGTTGGCACGTACGGATGAAAAACTGTTTTTT.

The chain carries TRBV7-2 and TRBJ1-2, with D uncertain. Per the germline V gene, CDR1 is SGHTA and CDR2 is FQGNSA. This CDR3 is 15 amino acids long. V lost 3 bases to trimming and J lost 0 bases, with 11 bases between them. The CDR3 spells CASSLGSGANYGYTF. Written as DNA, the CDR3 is TGTGCCAGCAGCTTGGGCTCCGGGGCTAACTATGGCTACACCTTC.

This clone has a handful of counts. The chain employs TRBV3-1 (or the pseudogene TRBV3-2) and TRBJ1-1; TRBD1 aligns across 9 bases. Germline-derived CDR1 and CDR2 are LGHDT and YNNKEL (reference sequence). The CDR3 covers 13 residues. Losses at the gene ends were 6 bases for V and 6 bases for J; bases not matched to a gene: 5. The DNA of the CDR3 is TGTGCCAGCAGGAGACAGGGGGACGCTGAAGCTTTCTTT. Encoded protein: CASRRQGDAEAFF.

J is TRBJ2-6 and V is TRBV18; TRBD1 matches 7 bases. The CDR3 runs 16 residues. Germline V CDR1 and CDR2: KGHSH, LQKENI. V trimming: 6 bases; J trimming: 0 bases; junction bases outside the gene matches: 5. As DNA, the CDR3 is TGTGCCAGCTCGGGACAGCCTCTCTCTGGGGCCAACGTCCTGACTTTC. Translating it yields CASSGQPLSGANVLTF.

CDR3 loop: CASSAGAGGYTF. CDR3 DNA: TGTGCCAGCAGCGCGGGGGCAGGTGGCTACACCTTC. This rearrangement joins TRBV7-9 to TRBJ1-2; tentatively, D is TRBD1 (6 bases). CDR1 is SEHNR and CDR2 is FQNEAQ in the germline V gene (reference sequence). Trimming cost V 5 bases and J 7 bases, with 11 bases left between them. The CDR3 has 12 residues.

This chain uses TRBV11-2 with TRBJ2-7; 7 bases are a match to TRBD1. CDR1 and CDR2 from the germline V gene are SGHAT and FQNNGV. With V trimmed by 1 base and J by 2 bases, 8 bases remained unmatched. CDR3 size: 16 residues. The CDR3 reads CASSLGTGEMAYEQYF. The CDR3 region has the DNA TGTGCCAGCAGCTTAGGTACAGGGGAAATGGCCTACGAGCAGTACTTC.

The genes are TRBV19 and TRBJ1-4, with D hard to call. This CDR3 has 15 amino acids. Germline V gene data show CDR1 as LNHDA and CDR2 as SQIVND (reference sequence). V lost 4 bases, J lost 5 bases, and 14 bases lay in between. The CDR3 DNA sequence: TGTGCCAGTAGTACTCCGACCAGGAGGAATGAAAAACTGTTTTTT. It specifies CASSTPTRRNEKLFF.

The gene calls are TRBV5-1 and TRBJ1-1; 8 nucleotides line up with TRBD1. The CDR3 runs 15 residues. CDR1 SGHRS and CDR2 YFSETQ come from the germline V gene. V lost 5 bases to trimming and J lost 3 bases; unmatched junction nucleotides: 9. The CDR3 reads CASRGGGQGDTEAFF. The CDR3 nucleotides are TGCGCCAGCAGGGGGGGAGGACAGGGAGACACTGAAGCTTTCTTT.

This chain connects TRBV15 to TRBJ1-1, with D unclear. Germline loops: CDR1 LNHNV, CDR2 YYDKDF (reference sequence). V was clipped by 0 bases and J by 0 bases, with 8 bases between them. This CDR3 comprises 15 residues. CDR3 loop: CATSRERHLNTEAFF. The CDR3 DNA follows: TGTGCCACCAGCAGAGAGCGACATCTGAACACTGAAGCTTTCTTT.

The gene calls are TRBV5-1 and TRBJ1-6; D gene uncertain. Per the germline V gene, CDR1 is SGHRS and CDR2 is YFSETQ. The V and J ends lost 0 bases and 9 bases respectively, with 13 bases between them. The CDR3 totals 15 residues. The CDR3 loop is CASSLDPQGSSPLHF. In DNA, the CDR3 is TGCGCCAGCAGCTTGGATCCGCAAGGGAGTTCACCCCTCCACTTT.

The CDR3 spells CASSWGQGGNIQYF. The CDR3 DNA reads as TGTGCCAGCAGCTGGGGACAGGGGGGAAACATTCAGTACTTC. The rearrangement uses TRBV5-6 and TRBJ2-4; TRBD1 agrees at 11 bases. Germline CDR1 and CDR2: SGHDT and YYEEEE. The CDR3 totals 14 residues. The trim removed 3 bases at V and 6 bases at J, leaving 2 bases unmatched.

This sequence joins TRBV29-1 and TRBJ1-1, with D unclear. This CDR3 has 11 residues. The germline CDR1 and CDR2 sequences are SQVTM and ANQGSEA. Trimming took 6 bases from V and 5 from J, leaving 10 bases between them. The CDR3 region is CSVVRATEAFF. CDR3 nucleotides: TGCAGCGTCGTCAGAGCGACTGAAGCTTTCTTT.

Written as DNA, the CDR3 is TGTGCCAGCAGCTCATCCTGGGGGGTCACCACTGAAGCTTTCTTT. Its protein is CASSSSWGVTTEAFF. The gene calls are TRBV5-4 and TRBJ1-1, with D possibly TRBD1 on 5 matching bases. Germline loops: CDR1 SGHNT, CDR2 YYREEE (reference sequence). The CDR3 covers 15 residues. V gave up 3 bases and J gave up 4 bases, with 16 bases separating them.

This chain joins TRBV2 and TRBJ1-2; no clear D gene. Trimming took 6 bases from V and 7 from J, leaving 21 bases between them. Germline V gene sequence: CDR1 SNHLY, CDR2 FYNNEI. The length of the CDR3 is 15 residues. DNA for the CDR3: TGTGCCAGCAGCCCCCTTGGTACGTCTGTACTTGGCTACACCTTC. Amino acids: CASSPLGTSVLGYTF.